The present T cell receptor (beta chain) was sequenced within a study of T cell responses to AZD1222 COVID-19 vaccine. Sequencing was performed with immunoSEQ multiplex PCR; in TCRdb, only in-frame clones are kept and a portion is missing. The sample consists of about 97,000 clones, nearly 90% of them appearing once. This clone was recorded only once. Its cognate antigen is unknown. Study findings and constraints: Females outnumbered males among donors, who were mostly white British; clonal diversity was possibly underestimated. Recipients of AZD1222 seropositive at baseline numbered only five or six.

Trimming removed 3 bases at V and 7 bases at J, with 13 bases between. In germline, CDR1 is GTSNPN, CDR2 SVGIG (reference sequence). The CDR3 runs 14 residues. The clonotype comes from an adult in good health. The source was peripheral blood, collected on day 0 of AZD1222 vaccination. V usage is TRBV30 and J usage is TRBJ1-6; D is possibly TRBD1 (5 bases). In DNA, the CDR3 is TGTGCCTGGAGGGGGGACGGAACCAATTCACCCCTCCACTTT. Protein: CAWRGDGTNSPLHF.